The entry below describes one T cell receptor (beta chain). The antigen this receptor binds is unknown. No quality values exist for individual bases; no much larger clone is one base distant. The sample's time point label is to be understood as: about 28 days (+/-7) after the second vaccine dose. This specimen's treatment or condition label, per the study, means: meningococcal conjugate vaccine given as trial control. Vaccinee samples were obtained from the UK trials COV001 and COV002, which included a single-blind randomized controlled phase 2/3 trial of AZD1222 (ChAdOx1 nCoV-19) in healthy adults. For TCRbeta chain sequencing, PBMC samples were collected from trial participants at day 0 and at day 28 after the second dose. This record belongs to a study of T cell responses to AZD1222 COVID-19 vaccine (dated by TCRdb to the early 2020s). About the investigation overall: A total of 230 to 250 trial participants underwent TCR sequencing, of whom 200 to 220 had received two doses of AZD1222 and around 26 had received two doses of the MenACWY control vaccine. Enrollment into the trials was organized by age into subgroups of 18-55, 56-69 and 70-plus years, and those subgroups contained roughly 140, 27 and 60 TCR-sequenced participants, respectively.

What the authors observed across the whole study: The 56-69-year group was small, and its depth increase did not reach significance, likely because of low power. Because no day 14 peak-response samples were available, repertoires were characterized only after the peak T cell response. Most participants were white British and females outnumbered males, and the authors suggested that clonal diversity may have been underestimated. Only a handful of AZD1222 recipients were SARS-CoV-2 seropositive at baseline, limiting conclusions about previously exposed vaccinees. Epitopes outside the regions mutated in the B.1.351 and B.1.1.7 variants were reportedly recognized by nearly half of the unique spike-specific TCRs. Spike-specific TCR breadth and depth rose significantly after two AZD1222 doses compared with day 0 and with MenACWY recipients. The whole spike protein was spanned by vaccine-associated CD4 TCRs, and dominant responses were seen in regions 160-218 and 743-854.

The CDR3 regions of human TCRbeta chains were analyzed by immunosequencing. Processing in the source paper ran as follows. Repertoire TCRs were matched against a reference library of SARS-CoV-2-specific TCRs generated with the MIRA antigen-specificity platform. Breadth meant the fraction of unique TCRs that were SARS-CoV-2-associated, whereas depth meant the fraction of total T cells that were SARS-CoV-2-associated. Each spike-specific TCR was assigned to its reactive spike region and to a CD4 or CD8 class using the MIRA data. Log10-transformed breadth and depth values were compared by one-way ANOVA with Sidak's multiple comparisons tests. Here the immuneACCESS table is served through TCRdb, limited to in-frame sequences with V and J called. Missing clones are a known gap in these copies; in checked studies unresolved V genes cover under half, and the rest lacks a known reason. V and J calls and clone size come straight from that table; D and trimming were deduced from the DNA. Here the sample has some 150,000 clones; approximately 88% occur a single time. The top ten clonotypes cover under 5.5% of the sample.

Trimming takes 3 bases off V and 1 base off J; junction bases not matched to a gene: 10. From the cysteine through the phenylalanine, the CDR3 covers 17 amino acids. Only the CDR3 DNA stays, 51 bases, in frame from base 1. The germline V gene sets CDR1 to SGDLS and CDR2 to YYNGEE. The receptor's source is an adult who received the MenACWY meningococcal vaccine as a control. The sample in question was peripheral blood, obtained 28 days after the second dose of the MenACWY control vaccine. Recombination linked TRBV9 to TRBJ1-1, with 9 bases aligning to TRBD1. The DNA sequence is TGTGCCAGCAGCGCCCGCCGGGACAGGGCGGAGAACACTGAAGCTTTCTTT. The encoded protein is CASSARRDRAENTEAFF.